This section outlines one TCR beta chain sequence together with its context. This sample stems from a study of T cell changes during pregnancy in multiple sclerosis. Clones were read by immunoSEQ multiplex PCR, and TCRdb kept only the in-frame ones, dropping some. Of approximately 61,000 clones listed, about 92% are singletons. V shed 0 bases and J shed 0 bases, with 17 bases lying between them. CDR1 LNHNV and CDR2 YYDKDF come from the germline V gene (reference sequence). The CDR3 consists of 19 residues. This sequence originates from a female donor in good health, enrolled as a control in a pregnancy study. Here the sequenced sample was peripheral blood, taken in the first trimester of pregnancy. The V and J genes are TRBV15 and TRBJ1-4, with unresolved D. The CDR3: CATSRDRPYSLATNEKLFF. As DNA, the CDR3 is TGTGCCACCAGCAGAGATCGGCCCTACAGCCTTGCAACTAATGAAAAACTGTTTTTT.